This paragraph reports one T cell receptor (beta chain). Its antigen is still unknown. TCRdb keeps only in-frame clones here, not all; method: immunoSEQ multiplex PCR. The sample has about 190,000 clones, around 93% seen once. The data are from a study of T cell responses to AZD1222 COVID-19 vaccine. Turning to the study itself: Analyses pooled second doses at about 4 or about 12 weeks. General study points: Across the whole spike, CD4 TCRs peaked at regions 160-218 and 743-854. Rises in breadth and depth of Spike-specific TCRs came after two AZD1222 doses. Reportedly, close to half of spike-specific TCRs are directed against unmutated variant regions.

CDR1 and CDR2 from the germline V gene are SGDLS and YYNGEE. There are 15 residues in the CDR3. V lost 4 bases to trimming and J lost 10 bases, with 18 bases between them. The origin of this receptor is an adult in good health. The sequences come from peripheral blood, collected on day 0 of AZD1222 vaccination. The chain joins TRBV9 to TRBJ1-6; D perhaps matches TRBD1 (5 bases). Written as DNA, the CDR3 is TGTGCCAGCAGCTCTACGGGAGCCGGGGGATCACCCCTCCACTTT. Protein: CASSSTGAGGSPLHF.